These T cell receptor beta chains were read from a single sample in a study of cytomegalovirus exposure and HLA in healthy donors. Assay: immunoSEQ multiplex PCR; the TCRdb copy retains only in-frame clones and omits some. The table lists 130,000 to 150,000 clones, roughly 80% of them singletons. Sequenced material: PBMCs. The receptors shown here come from a woman aged 35 to 49 in good health and CMV-seropositive. The CDR3 runs from the conserved cysteine through the conserved F or W. A D gene is named only where the DNA matches it firmly. Clone size is shown for a subset of rows, as once, few, many or a class of expanded clone.

size: NA
D: TRBD1
J: TRBJ1-6
V: TRBV2
DNA: TGTGCCAGTAGACAGGGAACAGACAATTCACCCCTCCACTTT
CDR3: CASRQGTDNSPLHF

size: NA
D: NA
J: TRBJ2-1
V: TRBV6-5
DNA: TGTGCCAGCAGCTTAAGTAGTATCCCCTACAATGAGCAGTTCTTC
CDR3: CASSLSSIPYNEQFF

size: NA
D: NA
J: TRBJ1-2
V: TRBV29-1
DNA: TGCAGCGTTGTCCCCCTGACATTGGCTAACTATGGCTACACCTTC
CDR3: CSVVPLTLANYGYTF

size: NA
D: TRBD2
J: TRBJ2-1
V: TRBV10-3
DNA: TGTGCCATCAGTGAGTCCCCGTTAGCGGGAGGATACAATGAGCAGTTCTTC
CDR3: CAISESPLAGGYNEQFF

size: NA
D: NA
J: TRBJ1-1
V: TRBV7-3
DNA: TGTGCCAGCAGCTTAACGGTTACAGCTGAAGCTTTCTTT
CDR3: CASSLTVTAEAFF

size: NA
D: NA
J: TRBJ2-6
V: TRBV5-4
DNA: TGTGCCAGCAGCTTGGGAGGGATCTCATCTGGGGCCAACGTCCTGACTTTC
CDR3: CASSLGGISSGANVLTF

size: few
D: TRBD2
J: TRBJ2-3
V: TRBV4-1
DNA: TGCGCCAGCAGCCGAGGGACTAGCGGGGGGTGGGGCACAGATACGCAGTATTTT
CDR3: CASSRGTSGGWGTDTQYF

size: NA
D: TRBD1
J: TRBJ2-7
V: TRBV19
DNA: TGTGCCAGTAGTATGGGACAGGGTGGGGAGCAGTACTTC
CDR3: CASSMGQGGEQYF

size: NA
D: TRBD1
J: TRBJ2-7
V: TRBV9
DNA: TGTGCCAGCAGCGTAGAGGACAGGGGGCTATACGAGCAGTACTTC
CDR3: CASSVEDRGLYEQYF

size: NA
D: TRBD1
J: TRBJ1-1
V: TRBV4-1
DNA: TGCGCCAGCAGCCAGCCGGGACAGTTAGCTTTCTTT
CDR3: CASSQPGQLAFF

size: few
D: NA
J: TRBJ1-1
V: TRBV7-9
DNA: TGTGCCAGCAGCCAAGGGGATTCAAACACTGAAGCTTTCTTT
CDR3: CASSQGDSNTEAFF

size: once
D: TRBD1
J: TRBJ1-2
V: TRBV19
DNA: TGTGCCAGTAGCCCAGTACTACAGGGGTTAGGTGGCTACACCTTC
CDR3: CASSPVLQGLGGYTF

size: NA
D: NA
J: TRBJ1-1
V: TRBV5-4
DNA: TGTGCCAGCTCGGCGGGGGTCTCGACTGAAGCTTTCTTT
CDR3: CASSAGVSTEAFF

size: NA
D: NA
J: TRBJ2-5
V: TRBV7-2
DNA: TGTGCCAGCAGCTTAGTAGCCCGGGGGTCAGAGACCCAGTACTTC
CDR3: CASSLVARGSETQYF

size: NA
D: TRBD2
J: TRBJ2-5
V: TRBV7-9
DNA: TGTGCCAGCAGCTCAGTCCCTAGCGGGGAGACCCAGTACTTC
CDR3: CASSSVPSGETQYF

size: NA
D: NA
J: TRBJ1-4
V: TRBV6-5
DNA: TGTGCCAGCAGTCCCGACAGTGCCTTGGGGGAAAAACTGTTTTTT
CDR3: CASSPDSALGEKLFF

size: NA
D: TRBD2
J: TRBJ2-5
V: TRBV4-1
DNA: TGCGCCAGCAGCCAAGGCCCCCCGGGGGGGATTGTGGAGACCCAGTACTTC
CDR3: CASSQGPPGGIVETQYF

size: NA
D: NA
J: TRBJ2-1
V: TRBV2
DNA: TGTGCCAGCAGCCTCGGACAGATCGGCGGCGGTGAGCAGTTCTTC
CDR3: CASSLGQIGGGEQFF

size: NA
D: NA
J: TRBJ2-3
V: TRBV6-6
DNA: TGTGCCAGCAGAAGGGGTGGACCTTTGTACACAGATACGCAGTATTTT
CDR3: CASRRGGPLYTDTQYF

size: few
D: NA
J: TRBJ1-1
V: TRBV6-5
DNA: TGTGCCAGCAGTTACGTGGCAGGGCGGGCTTTCTTT
CDR3: CASSYVAGRAFF

size: few
D: TRBD2
J: TRBJ2-1
V: TRBV10-3
DNA: TGTGCCATCAGTGATGGCGGGGGGGGATACAATGAGCAGTTCTTC
CDR3: CAISDGGGGYNEQFF

size: NA
D: TRBD1
J: TRBJ2-2
V: TRBV5-6
DNA: TGTGCCAGCAGCACCTCTCAGGGGGCGCGGATGTCCGGGGAGCTGTTTTTT
CDR3: CASSTSQGARMSGELFF

size: NA
D: NA
J: TRBJ1-1
V: TRBV10-2
DNA: TGCGCCAGCAGAGACAGCGGGAAGAACACTGAAGCTTTCTTT
CDR3: CASRDSGKNTEAFF

size: NA
D: TRBD1
J: TRBJ1-3
V: TRBV14
DNA: TGTGCCAGCAGCCCCGGACAGGGGCGCTCTGGAAACACCATATATTTT
CDR3: CASSPGQGRSGNTIYF

size: NA
D: NA
J: TRBJ1-4
V: TRBV2
DNA: TGTGCCAGCAGTGAGGGTCTGGCAGGTGAAAAACTGTTTTTT
CDR3: CASSEGLAGEKLFF

size: NA
D: TRBD1
J: TRBJ1-3
V: TRBV6-5
DNA: TGTGCCAGCGACAGGGGGCTGTCCATATATTTT
CDR3: CASDRGLSIYF

size: NA
D: NA
J: TRBJ2-7
V: TRBV28
DNA: TGTGCCAGCAGATACGGACGGATGGGAGGAGCCGACTTC
CDR3: CASRYGRMGGADF

size: NA
D: NA
J: TRBJ1-2
V: TRBV5-5
DNA: TGTGCCAGCAGCTTGTTAGCCAGAGCTAACTATGGCTACACCTTC
CDR3: CASSLLARANYGYTF

size: NA
D: TRBD1
J: TRBJ1-2
V: TRBV5-5
DNA: TGTGCCAGCAGCTTGGCCCCCGGGACAGATGCCTCCTATGGCTACACCTTC
CDR3: CASSLAPGTDASYGYTF

size: NA
D: TRBD1
J: TRBJ2-1
V: TRBV23-1
DNA: TGCGCCAGCAGTCAAAAAGCATCGGGACAGGGGGAAGATGAGCAGTTCTTC
CDR3: CASSQKASGQGEDEQFF

size: NA
D: TRBD2
J: TRBJ2-1
V: TRBV5-1
DNA: TGCGCCAGCAGCTCGCCGGGACTACCGGAGCAGTTCTTC
CDR3: CASSSPGLPEQFF

size: NA
D: NA
J: TRBJ1-5
V: TRBV6-5
DNA: TGTGCCAGCAGGGGACCGGGGGGAAATCAGCCCCAGCATTTT
CDR3: CASRGPGGNQPQHF

size: NA
D: TRBD2
J: TRBJ2-7
V: TRBV19
DNA: TGTGCCAGTAGTATAGTTCTGGGACTAGCGGGGGCCGAGCAGTACTTC
CDR3: CASSIVLGLAGAEQYF

size: few
D: NA
J: TRBJ2-3
V: TRBV27
DNA: TGTGCCAGCACCAGGGATGGGACAGATACGCAGTATTTT
CDR3: CASTRDGTDTQYF

size: NA
D: NA
J: TRBJ2-7
V: TRBV5-5
DNA: TGTGCCAGCAGCTCCCGGGAGACCTACGAGCAGTACTTC
CDR3: CASSSRETYEQYF

size: NA
D: TRBD1
J: TRBJ1-1
V: TRBV5-6
DNA: TGTGCCAGCAGCCGATCCCCACAGGGGCCAACCGGAGCTTTCTTT
CDR3: CASSRSPQGPTGAFF

size: NA
D: TRBD1
J: TRBJ2-7
V: TRBV12-5
DNA: TGTGCTAGTGGTTACCCCGGGACAGGGAATTCCTACGAGCAGTACTTC
CDR3: CASGYPGTGNSYEQYF

size: NA
D: NA
J: TRBJ1-4
V: TRBV7-9
DNA: TGTTCCAGCAGCCCCGGTCGGTTTAATAATGAAAAACTGTTTTTT
CDR3: CSSSPGRFNNEKLFF

size: NA
D: NA
J: TRBJ1-4
V: TRBV6-1
DNA: TGTGCCAGCAGTGAAAGTTGGGGAGGGGAAAAACTGTTTTTT
CDR3: CASSESWGGEKLFF

size: few
D: NA
J: TRBJ1-6
V: TRBV16
DNA: TGTGCCAGCAGCCTAGACAGAAGTTCACCCCTCCACTTT
CDR3: CASSLDRSSPLHF

size: NA
D: TRBD1
J: TRBJ2-7
V: TRBV27
DNA: TGTGCCAGCAGTCGCAGTTGGGACAGCCTGAGGTACTTC
CDR3: CASSRSWDSLRYF

size: NA
D: NA
J: TRBJ1-1
V: TRBV11-2
DNA: TGTGCCAGCAGCGGACTCCTAACCACTGAAGCTTTCTTT
CDR3: CASSGLLTTEAFF

size: NA
D: TRBD1
J: TRBJ2-7
V: TRBV7-3
DNA: TGTGCCAGCAGCTTGGTAGGGGGCGACGAGCAGTACTTC
CDR3: CASSLVGGDEQYF

size: NA
D: NA
J: TRBJ1-6
V: TRBV5-5
DNA: TGTGCCAGCAGCGGAGTCACAGGTGCAACCGGCTCACCCCTCCACTTT
CDR3: CASSGVTGATGSPLHF

size: NA
D: TRBD1
J: TRBJ1-2
V: TRBV7-2
DNA: TGTGCCAGCAGCCACCCAACAGTGACAGGGGACGGTGGCTACACCTTC
CDR3: CASSHPTVTGDGGYTF

size: NA
D: NA
J: TRBJ1-6
V: TRBV9
DNA: TGTGCCAGCGGCGTAGACAGCTATTCACCCCTCCACTTT
CDR3: CASGVDSYSPLHF

size: NA
D: NA
J: TRBJ2-3
V: TRBV11-2
DNA: TGTGCCAGCAGCTTAGACCTAGGCGGGGCTGGAGATACGCAGTATTTT
CDR3: CASSLDLGGAGDTQYF

size: NA
D: NA
J: TRBJ1-4
V: TRBV29-1
DNA: TGCAGCGCCGAGGTAGGAGATGAAAAACTGTTTTTT
CDR3: CSAEVGDEKLFF

size: NA
D: TRBD2
J: TRBJ2-1
V: TRBV9
DNA: TGTGCCAGCAGCACCCGGGGGGACAATGAGCAGTTCTTC
CDR3: CASSTRGDNEQFF

size: NA
D: TRBD1
J: TRBJ2-1
V: TRBV7-9
DNA: TGTGCCAGCAGGCCGCCGGGACAGGGGGGCTACAATGAGCAGTTCTTC
CDR3: CASRPPGQGGYNEQFF